This TCR beta chain was sequenced for a study of cytomegalovirus exposure and HLA in healthy donors. The CDR3 runs to 15 residues. V was clipped by 4 bases and J by 0 bases, with 14 bases between them. Germline V gives CDR1 SGHRS, CDR2 YFSETQ. Amplification used 60 Vbeta primers and 13 Jbeta primers. Clones were sequenced by immunoSEQ multiplex PCR, and TCRdb holds only the in-frame ones, with some missing. Of 160,000 or so clones in the sample, approximately 85% are singletons; the top ten hold over 8.5%. Overall study findings and caveats: The classifier, whose performance was assessed in both the original and validation cohorts, reportedly diagnosed cytomegalovirus status with high specificity and sensitivity. According to the study, roughly 160 TCR beta chains were cytomegalovirus-associated. The authors reported that TCR beta sequences could predict HLA-A and HLA-B alleles. These predictions were accurate for most subjects in the first cohort.

A note on this clone: Its antigen remains unidentified.

The chain is built from TRBV5-1 and TRBJ2-7; possible D gene TRBD2, 5 bases. Input material: PBMCs. The clonotype was recovered from a middle-aged man in good health and CMV-seropositive. The CDR3 coding sequence is TGCGCCAGCAGCCCGTCCTATGGAGGCTCCTACGAGCAGTACTTC. Translating it yields CASSPSYGGSYEQYF.